The TCR beta chain under discussion was sequenced for a study of type 1 regulatory T cells. In the study overall: T-allo10 is an in vitro-generated, Tr1-enriched CD4 T cell product specific for alloantigen.

TCRdb passed the reads through MiXCR, listing each CDR3 protein once. The sample yields some 90,000 distinct CDR3 sequences, about 28% seen once. The CDR3 has 11 amino acids. The V end lost 2 bases, the J end lost 9 bases, and 5 bases lay between the germline ends. Germline assignment: CDR1 LGHDT and CDR2 YNNKEL (reference sequence). Material: CD4+ T cells, either the whole sample or a sorted fraction (not recorded which). The chain recombines TRBV3-1 with TRBJ2-1; no clear D gene. The receptor comes from a human donor in good health. The CDR3 reads CASSQSSEQFF. The DNA for the CDR3 is TGTGCCAGCAGCCAAAGCAGTGAGCAGTTCTTC.